Listed below are T cell receptor beta chains from one sample, sequenced in a study of cytomegalovirus exposure and HLA in healthy donors. The table came from immunoSEQ multiplex PCR; TCRdb's copy has only in-frame clones and leaves some out. The table has 140,000 to 150,000 clones, 70% to 85% seen once. Sample: PBMCs. The receptors were gathered from a woman in her sixties or seventies in good health and CMV-seropositive. CDR3s leave out the opening cysteine and the closing phenylalanine or tryptophan. The order of the fields is V gene, J gene, CDR3 protein.

TRBV5-4	TRBJ2-3	ASSSILAADTQY
TRBV5-4	TRBJ2-3	ASSSYRASTDTQY
TRBV9	TRBJ1-1	ASSPQGFGWDEAF
TRBV5-1	TRBJ2-5	ASSLVGGGPETQY
TRBV7-3	TRBJ2-2	ASSLTANTGELF
TRBV4-1	TRBJ1-3	ASSQKPWQAEGNTIY
TRBV2	TRBJ2-7	ASSEGGLDSYEQY
TRBV28	TRBJ2-7	ASRGQGSSYEQY
TRBV5-1	TRBJ2-2	ASSPTGVPTGELF
TRBV30	TRBJ2-1	AWSTSGFNEQF
TRBV4-1	TRBJ2-3	ASSLTMTSGTHGDTQY
TRBV28	TRBJ1-4	ASSSPQDRGEKLF
TRBV7-9	TRBJ2-7	ASSLEPSSYEQY
TRBV14	TRBJ2-1	ASSQKGVRSYNEQF
TRBV7-9	TRBJ2-2	ASSLAQGRTGELF
TRBV28	TRBJ2-6	ASSSGGNGANVLT
TRBV7-2	TRBJ2-1	ASSLQGNEQF
TRBV28	TRBJ2-1	ASSTYAPGTGSWVEQF
TRBV2	-	ASVVRWGHEQY
TRBV14	TRBJ2-7	ASSVGQGFHEQY
TRBV28	TRBJ1-1	ASSSRGDRGTMNTEAF
TRBV6-5	TRBJ1-1	ASSYSGSLNTEAF
TRBV19	TRBJ2-1	ASSLTGEQF
TRBV5-4	TRBJ1-2	ASSSAGGEGYT
TRBV30	TRBJ2-2	AWQRTNTGELF
TRBV7-3	TRBJ1-1	ASSPFGGYTEAF
TRBV5-4	TRBJ2-1	ASSYSGSRNEQF
TRBV11-2	TRBJ2-7	ASSLWRRDDEQY
TRBV29-1	TRBJ2-2	SVQPGQGAGELF
TRBV27	TRBJ2-2	ASSLEGSGTGELF
TRBV7-9	TRBJ2-5	ASSPPGVARETQY
TRBV5-1	TRBJ2-1	ASRLGLAGTYNEQF
TRBV6-5	TRBJ2-5	ASSWSGGLETQY
TRBV19	TRBJ2-5	ASRTSGRAGETQY
TRBV7-8	TRBJ2-5	ASSTSGRGQETQY
TRBV6-5	TRBJ2-5	ASRGTSGSVKTQY
TRBV2	TRBJ2-3	ASSVRLAGGVSTSTDTQY
TRBV10-3	TRBJ2-3	AISEGGSSTDTQY
TRBV6-1	TRBJ2-7	ASQDTTYEQY
TRBV29-1	TRBJ2-7	SVDINFDFYEQY
TRBV15	TRBJ2-7	ATGRITGPYEQY
TRBV19	TRBJ2-5	ASSIIGVKETQY
TRBV28	TRBJ1-1	ASSLEGVEAF
TRBV6-5	TRBJ1-4	ASSYTGGQGGEKLF
TRBV18	TRBJ1-2	ASSPSQSDYGYT
TRBV11-2	TRBJ2-6	ASSLAPSRISGANVLT
TRBV7-3	TRBJ2-1	ASSPSIGAAYNEQF
TRBV7-7	TRBJ2-5	ASSRLGQETQY
TRBV9	TRBJ2-3	ASSVPRGREGLQDTQY
TRBV2	-	ASRNTGAVYEQY
TRBV9	TRBJ2-3	ASSARQGVGTDTQY